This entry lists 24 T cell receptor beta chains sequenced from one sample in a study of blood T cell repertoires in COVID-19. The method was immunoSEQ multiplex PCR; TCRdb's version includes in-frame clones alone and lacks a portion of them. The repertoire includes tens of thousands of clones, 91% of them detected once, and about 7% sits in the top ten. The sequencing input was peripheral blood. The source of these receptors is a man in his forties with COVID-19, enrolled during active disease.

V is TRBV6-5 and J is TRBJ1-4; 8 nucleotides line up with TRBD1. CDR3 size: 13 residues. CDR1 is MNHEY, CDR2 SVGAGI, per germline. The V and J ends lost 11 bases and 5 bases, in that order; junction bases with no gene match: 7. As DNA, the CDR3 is TGTGCCTCGAGAGGGACAGGAAATGAAAAACTGTTTTTT. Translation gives CASRGTGNEKLFF.

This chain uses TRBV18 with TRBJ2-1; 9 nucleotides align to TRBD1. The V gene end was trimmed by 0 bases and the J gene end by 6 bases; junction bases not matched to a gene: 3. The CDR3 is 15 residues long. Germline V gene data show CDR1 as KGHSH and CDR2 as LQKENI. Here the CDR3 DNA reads TGTGCCAGCTCACCACCGGGACAGGGATTCAATGAGCAGTTCTTC. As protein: CASSPPGQGFNEQFF.

The CDR3 DNA reads TGTGCCAGCAGCACGAGGGGGGGGCGCCGATCCTACAATGAGCAGTTCTTC. As protein: CASSTRGGRRSYNEQFF. The chain joins TRBV11-2 to TRBJ2-1; D may be TRBD2 (7 bases). The CDR3 totals 17 residues. Germline V gives CDR1 SGHAT, CDR2 FQNNGV. V gave up 5 bases and J gave up 1 base, with 18 bases separating them.

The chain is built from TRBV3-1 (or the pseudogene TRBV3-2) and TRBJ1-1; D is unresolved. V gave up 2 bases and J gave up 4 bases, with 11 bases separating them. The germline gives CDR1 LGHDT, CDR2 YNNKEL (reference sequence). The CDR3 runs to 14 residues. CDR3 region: CASSQLGSGTEAFF. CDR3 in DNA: TGTGCCAGCAGCCAATTAGGAAGCGGCACTGAAGCTTTCTTT.

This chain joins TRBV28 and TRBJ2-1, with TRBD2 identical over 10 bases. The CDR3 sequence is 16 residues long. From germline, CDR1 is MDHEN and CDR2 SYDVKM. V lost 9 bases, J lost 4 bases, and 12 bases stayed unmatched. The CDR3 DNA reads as TGTGCCAGTCTTAAGGGAAGCGGGGGGGTATACAATGAGCAGTTCTTC. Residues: CASLKGSGGVYNEQFF.

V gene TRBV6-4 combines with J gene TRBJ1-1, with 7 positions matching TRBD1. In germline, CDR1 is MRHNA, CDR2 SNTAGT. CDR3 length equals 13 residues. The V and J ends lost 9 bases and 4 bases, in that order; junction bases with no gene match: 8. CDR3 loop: CASPGTEVTEAFF. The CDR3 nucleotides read TGTGCCAGTCCCGGGACAGAGGTCACTGAAGCTTTCTTT.

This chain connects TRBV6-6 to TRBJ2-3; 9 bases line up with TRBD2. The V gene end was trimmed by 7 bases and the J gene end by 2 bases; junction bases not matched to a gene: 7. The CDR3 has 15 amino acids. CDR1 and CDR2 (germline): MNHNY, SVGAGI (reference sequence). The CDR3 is CASKDSGGPTDTQYF. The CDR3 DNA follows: TGTGCCAGCAAGGACAGCGGGGGGCCCACAGATACGCAGTATTTT.

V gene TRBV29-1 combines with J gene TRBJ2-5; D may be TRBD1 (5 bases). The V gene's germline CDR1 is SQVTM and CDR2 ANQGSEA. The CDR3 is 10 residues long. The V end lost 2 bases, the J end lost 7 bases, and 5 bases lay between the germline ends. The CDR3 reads CSVERGTQYF. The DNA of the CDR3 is TGCAGCGTTGAAAGGGGGACCCAGTACTTC.

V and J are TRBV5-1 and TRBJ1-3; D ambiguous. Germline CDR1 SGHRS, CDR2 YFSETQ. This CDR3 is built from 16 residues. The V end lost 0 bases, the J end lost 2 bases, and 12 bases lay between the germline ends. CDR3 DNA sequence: TGCGCCAGCAGCTTGGCCGGGAGGGAAGCTGGAAACACCATATATTTT. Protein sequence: CASSLAGREAGNTIYF.

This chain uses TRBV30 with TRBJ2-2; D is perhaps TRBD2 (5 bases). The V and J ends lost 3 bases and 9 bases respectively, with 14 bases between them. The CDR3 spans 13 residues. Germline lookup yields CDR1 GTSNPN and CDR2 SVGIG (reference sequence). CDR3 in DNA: TGTGCCTGGAGGTTGGACTCCGTTAGGGAGCTGTTTTTT. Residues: CAWRLDSVRELFF.

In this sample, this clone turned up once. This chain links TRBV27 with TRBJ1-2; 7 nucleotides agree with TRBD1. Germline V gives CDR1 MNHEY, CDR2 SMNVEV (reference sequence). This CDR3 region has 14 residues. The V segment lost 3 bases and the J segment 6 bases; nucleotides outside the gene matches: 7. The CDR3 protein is CASSFRQGLDGYTF. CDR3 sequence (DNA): TGTGCCAGCAGTTTCCGACAGGGTCTTGATGGCTACACCTTC.

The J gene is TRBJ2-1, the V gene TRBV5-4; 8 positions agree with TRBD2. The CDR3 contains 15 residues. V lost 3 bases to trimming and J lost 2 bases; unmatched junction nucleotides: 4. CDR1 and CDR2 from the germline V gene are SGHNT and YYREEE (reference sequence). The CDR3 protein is CASSSGGTTYNEQFF. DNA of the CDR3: TGTGCCAGCAGCTCGGGGGGGACTACCTACAATGAGCAGTTCTTC. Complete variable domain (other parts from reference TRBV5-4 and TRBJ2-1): ETGVTQSPTHLIKTRGQQVTLRCSSQSGHNTVSWYQQALGQGPQFIFQYYREEENGRGNFPPRFSGLQFPNYSSELNVNALELDDSALYLCASSSGGTTYNEQFFGPGTRLTVL.

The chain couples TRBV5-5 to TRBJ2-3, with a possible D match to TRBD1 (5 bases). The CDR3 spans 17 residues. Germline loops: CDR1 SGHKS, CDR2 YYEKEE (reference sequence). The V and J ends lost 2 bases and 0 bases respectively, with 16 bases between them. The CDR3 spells CASSLVGLGDSTDTQYF. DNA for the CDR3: TGTGCCAGCAGCTTAGTGGGGTTAGGGGATAGCACAGATACGCAGTATTTT.

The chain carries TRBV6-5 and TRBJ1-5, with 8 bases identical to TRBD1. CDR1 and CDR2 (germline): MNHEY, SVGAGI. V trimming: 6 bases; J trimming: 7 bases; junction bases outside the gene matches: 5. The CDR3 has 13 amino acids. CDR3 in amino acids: CASSQGAGQPQHF. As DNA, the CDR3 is TGTGCCAGCAGCCAGGGGGCTGGGCAGCCCCAGCATTTT.

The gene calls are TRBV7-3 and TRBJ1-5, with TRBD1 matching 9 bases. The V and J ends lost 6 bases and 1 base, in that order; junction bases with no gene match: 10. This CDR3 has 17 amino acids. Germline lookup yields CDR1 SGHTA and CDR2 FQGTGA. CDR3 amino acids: CASSGGQGTSSNQPQHF. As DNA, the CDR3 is TGTGCCAGCAGTGGCGGACAGGGGACCTCCAGCAATCAGCCCCAGCATTTT.

The CDR3, as DNA: TGTGCCAGCAGTCCAGGGGGCGCGGTGAACACTGAAGCTTTCTTT. It yields the protein CASSPGGAVNTEAFF. The rearrangement links TRBV28 to TRBJ1-1; the match to TRBD1 covers 8 bases. Germline V gene data show CDR1 as MDHEN and CDR2 as SYDVKM. V was clipped by 5 bases and J by 0 bases; unmatched bases: 5. The CDR3 sequence is 15 residues long.

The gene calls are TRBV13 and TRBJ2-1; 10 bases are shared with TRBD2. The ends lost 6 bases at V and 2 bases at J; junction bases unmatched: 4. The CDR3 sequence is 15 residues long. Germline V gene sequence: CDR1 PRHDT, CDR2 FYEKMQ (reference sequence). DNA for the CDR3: TGTGCCAGCAGATATAGCGGGGGGCCCTACAATGAGCAGTTCTTC. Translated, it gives CASRYSGGPYNEQFF.

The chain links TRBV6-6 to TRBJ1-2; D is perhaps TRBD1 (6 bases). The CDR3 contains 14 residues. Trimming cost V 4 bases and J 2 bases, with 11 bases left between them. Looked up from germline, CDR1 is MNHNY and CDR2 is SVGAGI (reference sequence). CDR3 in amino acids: CASSSGTNNYGYTF. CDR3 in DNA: TGTGCCAGCAGTTCCGGGACAAACAACTATGGCTACACCTTC.

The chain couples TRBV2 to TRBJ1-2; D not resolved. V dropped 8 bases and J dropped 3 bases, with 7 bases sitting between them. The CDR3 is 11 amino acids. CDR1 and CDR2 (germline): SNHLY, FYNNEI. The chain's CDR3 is CASHPDYGYTF. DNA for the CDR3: TGTGCCAGCCACCCGGACTATGGCTACACCTTC. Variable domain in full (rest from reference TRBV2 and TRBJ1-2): EPEVTQTPSHQVTQMGQEVILRCVPISNHLYFYWYRQILGQKVEFLVSFYNNEISEKSEIFDDQFSVERPDGSNFTLKIRSTKLEDSAMYFCASHPDYGYTFGSGTRLTVV.

Here the CDR3 reads CASSLQATPNNSPLHF. As DNA, the CDR3 is TGTGCCAGCTCACTACAGGCAACCCCTAATAATTCACCCCTCCACTTT. The chain employs TRBV18 and TRBJ1-6, with D perhaps matching TRBD1 (5 bases). Germline CDR1 is KGHSH and CDR2 is LQKENI. Deletions cut 4 bases from V and 5 bases from J, with 15 bases between. The CDR3 spans 16 residues.

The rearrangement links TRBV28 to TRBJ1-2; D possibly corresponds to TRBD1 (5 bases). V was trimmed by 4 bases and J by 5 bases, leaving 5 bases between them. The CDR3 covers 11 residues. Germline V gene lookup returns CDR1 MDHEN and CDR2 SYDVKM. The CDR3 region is CASSSGYGYTF. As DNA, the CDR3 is TGTGCCAGCAGTTCAGGGTATGGCTACACCTTC.

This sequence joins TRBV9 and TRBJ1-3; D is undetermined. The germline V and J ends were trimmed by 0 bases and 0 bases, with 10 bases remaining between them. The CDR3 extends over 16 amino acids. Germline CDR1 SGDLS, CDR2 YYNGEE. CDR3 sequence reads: CASSVGGKSSGNTIYF. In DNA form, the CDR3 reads TGTGCCAGCAGCGTAGGAGGCAAGAGCTCTGGAAACACCATATATTTT.

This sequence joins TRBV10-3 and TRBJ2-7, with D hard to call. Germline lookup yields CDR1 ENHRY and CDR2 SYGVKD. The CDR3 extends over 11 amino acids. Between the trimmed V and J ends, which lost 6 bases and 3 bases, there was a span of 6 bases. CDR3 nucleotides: TGTGCCATCAGCCCAGACTACGAGCAGTACTTC. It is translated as CAISPDYEQYF.

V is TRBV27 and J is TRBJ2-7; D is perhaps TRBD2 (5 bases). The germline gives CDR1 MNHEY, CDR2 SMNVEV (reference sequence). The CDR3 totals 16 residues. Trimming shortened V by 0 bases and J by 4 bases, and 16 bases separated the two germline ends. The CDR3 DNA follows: TGTGCCAGCAGTTTATCGGTGGAGGTCTTAAAATACGAGCAGTACTTC. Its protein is CASSLSVEVLKYEQYF.